Sequencing of this TCR beta chain was carried out in a study of lymphopenia after photon versus proton radiotherapy. Study-wide findings and caveats: In patients who died, overall survival fell as post-nadir TCR diversity dropped more.

V shed 5 bases, J shed 5 bases, and the junction held 14 bases outside the gene matches. CDR1 LNHDA and CDR2 SQIVND come from the germline V gene (reference sequence). The CDR3 has 17 amino acids. A note on this clone: Antigen: not known.

Some clones are missing from TCRdb's copy, which holds only in-frame ones; the method was immunoSEQ multiplex PCR. The table includes about 16,000 clones, approximately 86% detected once. This TCR derives from a woman aged 60-75 years with cholangiocarcinoma. Some clones in this sample may be carry-over from other donors' samples. The sequenced sample was peripheral blood, obtained from a patient treated with proton-based radiotherapy. The chain joins TRBV19 to TRBJ1-5; 8 nucleotides line up with TRBD1. This chain's CDR3 is CASSVVGDRSGDQPQHF. CDR3 in DNA: TGTGCCAGTAGTGTTGTAGGGGACAGGTCTGGGGATCAGCCCCAGCATTTT.